These T cell receptor beta chains were read from a single sample in a study of blood T cell repertoires in COVID-19. This table comes from immunoSEQ multiplex PCR, and its TCRdb copy is limited to in-frame clones, with some not included. Found here are a few hundred thousand clones, 80% to 85% of them singletons; the top ten hold roughly 4%. Sequencing was carried out using peripheral blood. These receptors were taken from a man between 60 and 75 years old with acute or convalescent COVID-19. CDR3s leave out the opening cysteine and the closing phenylalanine or tryptophan. D genes are given only for firm matches.

d_call: TRBD1
v_call: TRBV5-6
cdr3_aa: ASRSGLQGQGFSRGYT

d_call: .
v_call: TRBV5-1
cdr3_aa: ASTRTGMNTEAF

d_call: TRBD1
v_call: TRBV10-2
cdr3_aa: ASSDPPDRGSYEQY

d_call: .
v_call: TRBV7-9
cdr3_aa: ASSLVENTGELF

d_call: TRBD1
v_call: TRBV6-5
cdr3_aa: ASSPRQGSREKLF

d_call: TRBD1
v_call: TRBV2
cdr3_aa: ASSRDRGRDNEKLF

d_call: TRBD2
v_call: TRBV9
cdr3_aa: ASSILATSTGELF

d_call: .
v_call: TRBV3-1/TRBV3-2
cdr3_aa: ASSQEADFSYNEQF

d_call: .
v_call: TRBV9
cdr3_aa: ASSVAPGVNTEAF

d_call: .
v_call: TRBV6-5
cdr3_aa: ASSYWGHRSSYEQY

d_call: .
v_call: TRBV7-2
cdr3_aa: ASRKGLPVDEQY

d_call: .
v_call: TRBV4-2
cdr3_aa: ASSQQASNEKLF

d_call: .
v_call: TRBV6-2/TRBV6-3
cdr3_aa: ASSWYRTSPLH

d_call: .
v_call: TRBV19
cdr3_aa: ASRAQGSYEQY

d_call: TRBD1
v_call: TRBV11-2
cdr3_aa: ASSLAGQGERGTGELF

d_call: TRBD1
v_call: TRBV19
cdr3_aa: ASSPGPRQGNLQETQY

d_call: .
v_call: TRBV6-4
cdr3_aa: ASSAQGGSNQPQH

d_call: .
v_call: TRBV5-4
cdr3_aa: ASSLGLRNYGYT

d_call: .
v_call: TRBV11-2
cdr3_aa: ASSRRGATNEKLF

d_call: TRBD1
v_call: TRBV29-1
cdr3_aa: SVEIGQGAGGYT

d_call: TRBD1
v_call: TRBV12-3/TRBV12-4
cdr3_aa: ASSPRTGYGYT

d_call: .
v_call: TRBV5-1
cdr3_aa: ASSLGGRETQY

d_call: .
v_call: TRBV7-2
cdr3_aa: ASSLVVQTNYGYT